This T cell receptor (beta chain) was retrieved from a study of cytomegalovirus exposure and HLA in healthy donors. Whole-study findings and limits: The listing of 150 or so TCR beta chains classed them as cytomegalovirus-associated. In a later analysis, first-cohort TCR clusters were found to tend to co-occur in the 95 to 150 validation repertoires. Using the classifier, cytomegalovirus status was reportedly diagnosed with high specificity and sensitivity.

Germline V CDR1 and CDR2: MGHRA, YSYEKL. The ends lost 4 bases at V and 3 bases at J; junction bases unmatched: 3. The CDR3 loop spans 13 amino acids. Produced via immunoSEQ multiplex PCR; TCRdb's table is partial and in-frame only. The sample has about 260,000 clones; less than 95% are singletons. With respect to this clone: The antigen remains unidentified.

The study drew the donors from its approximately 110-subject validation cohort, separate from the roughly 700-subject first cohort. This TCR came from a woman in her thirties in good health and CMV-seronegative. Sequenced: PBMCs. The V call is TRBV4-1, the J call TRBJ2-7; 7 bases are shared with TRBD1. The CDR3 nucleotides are TGCGCCAGCAGCCCCGGGACAGACTACGAGCAGTACTTC. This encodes CASSPGTDYEQYF.